What follows is one T cell receptor (beta chain) and its context. This clonotype came up a few times. The antigen it recognizes is unknown. No base qualities exist here, and no much larger clone lies one base off it. For sequencing, an Illumina NovaSeq 6000 was employed. cDNA libraries for TCRalpha and TCRbeta were prepared by 5'RACE using constant-segment primers, with sample barcodes and unique molecular identifiers added. Trizol reagent was used to extract RNA from every sample. Amplification of the libraries took two PCR steps, and the second step added a second sample barcode plus Illumina TruSeq adapters. Libraries were sequenced on an Illumina NovaSeq with 2 x 150 bp paired-end reads. In the original analysis: Reads were demultiplexed and collapsed into UMI-guided consensus sequences with migec v1.2.7. Using mixcr v2.1.11, UMI consensuses were aligned to TRA and TRB V and J templates and then assembled into clonotypes. Clonotypes were classified as expanded or contracted when called significant by both edgeR and NoisET, with noise models trained on biological replicates. For edgeR calls, the thresholds were a false discovery rate-adjusted p below 0.01 and a log2 fold-change of 1. As an exploratory analysis of dynamics, max-normalized trajectories of the 1000 most abundant clonotypes were examined by PCA with hierarchical clustering. Each responding clone was given a CD4 or CD8 phenotype based on the CD4+ and CD8+ repertoires, which had been sequenced separately. Using fastp at Q25 and MiXCR, TCRdb reprocessed the public reads and kept productive beta chains. A single entry per CDR3 protein holds the most common genes and DNA from its merged rows. The V and J calls and clone size come from TCRdb's table, not from the authors' own analysis. For this sample the table gives around 530,000 distinct CDR3 sequences, of which roughly a fifth were detected only once. Approximately 8% of the sample is in the top ten clones.

The sample belongs to a study of T-cell memory formation after mild COVID-19 (dated by TCRdb to the early 2020s). About the investigation overall: TCR sequence clusters from the two donors were found to be largely donor specific. The cohort comprised two young, previously healthy adult volunteers, one female and one male. Longitudinal TCRalpha and TCRbeta repertoire sequencing tracked T-cell clones expanding and contracting after mild COVID-19 in two donors. What the work shows at the level of the full study, not this receptor alone: Only two mild cases were covered in the study, and larger cohorts including severe cases with pre-infection samples were considered necessary. Contracting CD4+ clones were found mainly in CM and EM memory subsets, while CD8+ clones were enriched in EMRA. Clones contracting from day 15 to 85 had balanced CD4/CD8 phenotypes, while a second wave expanding from day 15 to 37 was biased towards CD4+. The detection of some responding clones in pre-infection memory suggests that pre-existing cross-reactive memory T cells joined the SARS-CoV-2 response. SARS-CoV-2 specificity of the second-wave clones peaking on day 37 was not confirmed.

PBMCs were isolated by Ficoll-Paque density gradient centrifugation. Input material: PBMCs or a T cell subset sorted from them (not recorded which). This clonotype was obtained from an adult woman who had mild COVID-19 (a few samples of this study predate the infection). The sample titles of this study are shuffled in the database, so cell type and time point are left out; the donor was told from shared clones.

The CDR3 protein sequence reads: CASTIGGRETQYF. The sequenced DNA is TGTGCCAGCACCATAGGGGGGCGGGAGACCCAGTACTTC. This sequence uses TRBV7-2 and TRBJ2-5; the D gene is possibly TRBD1 or TRBD2, each agreeing over 6 bases. As encoded in the germline V gene, CDR1 is SGHTA while CDR2 is FQGNSA. The CDR3 numbers 13 residues from cysteine through phenylalanine. Just CDR3 DNA is preserved here, 39 bases in frame from base 1. The V and J ends are trimmed by 7 bases and 5 bases, leaving 14 bases between them. Beyond the CDR3, the reference TRBV7-2 and TRBJ2-5 genes provide the residues; the full variable domain reads: GAGVSQSPSNKVTEKGKDVELRCDPISGHTALYWYRQSLGQGLEFLIYFQGNSAPDKSGLPSDRFSAERTGGSVSTLTIQRTQQEDSAVYLCASTIGGRETQYFGPGTRLLVL.